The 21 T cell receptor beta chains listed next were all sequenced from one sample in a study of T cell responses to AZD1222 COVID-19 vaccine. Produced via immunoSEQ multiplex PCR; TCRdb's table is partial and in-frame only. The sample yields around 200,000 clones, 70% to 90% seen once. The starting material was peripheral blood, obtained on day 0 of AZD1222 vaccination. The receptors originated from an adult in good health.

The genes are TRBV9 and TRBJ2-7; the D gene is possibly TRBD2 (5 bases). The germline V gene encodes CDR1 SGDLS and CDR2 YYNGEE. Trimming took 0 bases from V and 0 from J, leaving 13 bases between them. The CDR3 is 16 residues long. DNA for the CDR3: TGTGCCAGCAGCGTAGGGCGGCTAGGGAGCTCCTACGAGCAGTACTTC. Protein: CASSVGRLGSSYEQYF.

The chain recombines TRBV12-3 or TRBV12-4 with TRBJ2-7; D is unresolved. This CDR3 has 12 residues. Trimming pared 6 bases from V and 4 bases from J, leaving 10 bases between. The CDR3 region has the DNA TGTGCCAGCAGCCTAACACCTTACGAGCAGTACTTC. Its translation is CASSLTPYEQYF.

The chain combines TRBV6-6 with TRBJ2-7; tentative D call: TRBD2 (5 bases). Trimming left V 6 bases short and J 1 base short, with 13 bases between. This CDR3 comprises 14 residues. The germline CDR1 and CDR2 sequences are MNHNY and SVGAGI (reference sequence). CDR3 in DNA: TGTGCCAGCAGCTACCAGCGGAGATCCTACGAGCAGTACTTC. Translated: CASSYQRRSYEQYF.

In DNA form, the CDR3 reads TGTGCCAGCAGAGCGAATAGCAATCAGCCCCAGCATTTT. Its translation is CASRANSNQPQHF. The gene calls are TRBV7-2 and TRBJ1-5, with unresolved D. V was shortened by 6 bases and J by 0 bases, with 6 bases between the two germline ends. The CDR3 consists of 13 residues. The germline V gene has CDR1 SGHTA and CDR2 FQGNSA.

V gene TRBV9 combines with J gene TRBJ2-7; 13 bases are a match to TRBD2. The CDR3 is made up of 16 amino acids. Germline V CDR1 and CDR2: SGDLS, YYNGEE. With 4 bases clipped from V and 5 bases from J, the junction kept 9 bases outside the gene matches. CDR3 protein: CASSIGLAGVVHEQYF. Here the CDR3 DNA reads TGTGCCAGCAGCATAGGACTAGCGGGAGTCGTCCACGAGCAGTACTTC.

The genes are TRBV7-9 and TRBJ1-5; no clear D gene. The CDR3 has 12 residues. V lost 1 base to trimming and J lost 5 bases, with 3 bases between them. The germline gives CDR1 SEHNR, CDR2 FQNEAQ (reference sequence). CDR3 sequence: CASSLDHQPQHF. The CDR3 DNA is TGTGCCAGCAGCTTAGATCATCAGCCCCAGCATTTT.

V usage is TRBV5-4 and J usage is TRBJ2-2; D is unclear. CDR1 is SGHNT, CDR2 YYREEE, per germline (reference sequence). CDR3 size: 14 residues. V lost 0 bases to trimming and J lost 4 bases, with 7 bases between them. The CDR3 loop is CASSLVLGTGELFF. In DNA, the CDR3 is TGTGCCAGCAGCTTGGTTTTGGGCACCGGGGAGCTGTTTTTT.

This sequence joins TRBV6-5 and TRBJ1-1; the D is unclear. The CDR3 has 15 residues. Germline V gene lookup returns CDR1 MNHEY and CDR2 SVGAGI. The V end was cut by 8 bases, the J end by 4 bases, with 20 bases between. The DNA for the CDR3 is TGTGCCAGCTCTGACCGCCGTATATCGGGCACTGAAGCTTTCTTT. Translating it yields CASSDRRISGTEAFF.

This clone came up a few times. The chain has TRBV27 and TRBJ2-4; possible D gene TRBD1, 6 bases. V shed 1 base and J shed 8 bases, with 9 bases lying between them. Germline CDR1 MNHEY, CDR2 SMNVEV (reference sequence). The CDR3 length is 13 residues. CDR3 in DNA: TGTGCCAGCAGTTTATTCAAGGGGGACATTCAGTACTTC. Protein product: CASSLFKGDIQYF.

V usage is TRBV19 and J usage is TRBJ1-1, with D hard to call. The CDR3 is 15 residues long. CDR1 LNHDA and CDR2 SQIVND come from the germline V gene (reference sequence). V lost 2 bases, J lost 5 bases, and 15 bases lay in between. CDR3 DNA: TGTGCCAGTAGTATAAGTGGGATAAGTGGAACTGAAGCTTTCTTT. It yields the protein CASSISGISGTEAFF.

The CDR3 sequence: CAAGEGGNQPQHF. The DNA for the CDR3 is TGTGCCGCGGGGGAGGGAGGCAATCAGCCCCAGCATTTT. This chain joins TRBV2 and TRBJ1-5; tentative D call: TRBD1 (5 bases). This CDR3 is built from 13 residues. Germline V gives CDR1 SNHLY, CDR2 FYNNEI. Deletions cut 11 bases from V and 2 bases from J, with 13 bases between.

The CDR3 spells CASSLAGGETQYF. The CDR3 region has the DNA TGTGCCAGCAGCTTAGCGGGAGGAGAGACCCAGTACTTC. The rearrangement uses TRBV7-8 and TRBJ2-5; perhaps TRBD2 as D (6 bases). The V gene's germline CDR1 is SGHVS and CDR2 FQNEAQ. The V end lost 0 bases, the J end lost 4 bases, and 6 bases lay between the germline ends. There are 13 residues in the CDR3.

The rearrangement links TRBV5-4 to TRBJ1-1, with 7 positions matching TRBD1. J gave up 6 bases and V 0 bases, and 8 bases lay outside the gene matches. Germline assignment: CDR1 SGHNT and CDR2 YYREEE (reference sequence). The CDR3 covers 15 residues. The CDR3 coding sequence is TGTGCCAGCAGCTTGGTTAGGGAGGGGGCGGCTGAAGCTTTCTTT. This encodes CASSLVREGAAEAFF.

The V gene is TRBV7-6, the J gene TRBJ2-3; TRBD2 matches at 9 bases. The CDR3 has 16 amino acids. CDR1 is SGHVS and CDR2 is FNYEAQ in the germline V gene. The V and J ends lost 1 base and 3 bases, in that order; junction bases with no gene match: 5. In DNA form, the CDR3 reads TGTGCCAGCAGCTTAGTGCGGGGGGGCCGGACAGATACGCAGTATTTT. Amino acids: CASSLVRGGRTDTQYF.

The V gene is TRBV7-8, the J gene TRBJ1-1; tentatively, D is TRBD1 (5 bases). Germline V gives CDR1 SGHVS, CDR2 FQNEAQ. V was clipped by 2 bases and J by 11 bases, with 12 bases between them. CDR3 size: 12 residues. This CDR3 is CASSLSSKGAFF. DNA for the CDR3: TGTGCCAGCAGCTTAAGTTCGAAGGGGGCTTTCTTT.

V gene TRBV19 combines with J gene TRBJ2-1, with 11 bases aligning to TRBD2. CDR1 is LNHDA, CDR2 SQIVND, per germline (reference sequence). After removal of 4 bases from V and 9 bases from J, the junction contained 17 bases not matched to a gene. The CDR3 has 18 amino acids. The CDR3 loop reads CASSRDGQGTSGSGEQFF. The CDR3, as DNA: TGTGCCAGTAGTAGGGACGGGCAGGGAACTAGCGGGAGCGGTGAGCAGTTCTTC.

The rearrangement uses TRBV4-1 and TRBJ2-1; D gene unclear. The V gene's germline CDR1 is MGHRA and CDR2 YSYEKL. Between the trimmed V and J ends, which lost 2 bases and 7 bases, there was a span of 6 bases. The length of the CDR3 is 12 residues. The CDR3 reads CASSQISNEQFF. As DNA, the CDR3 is TGCGCCAGCAGCCAAATAAGTAATGAGCAGTTCTTC.

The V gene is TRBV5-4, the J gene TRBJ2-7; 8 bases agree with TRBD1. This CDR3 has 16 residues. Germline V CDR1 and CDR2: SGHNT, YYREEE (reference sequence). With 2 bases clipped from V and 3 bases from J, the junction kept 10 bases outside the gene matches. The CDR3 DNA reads TGTGCCAGCAGCTTCGGACAGGGTATAGTATTCTACGAGCAGTACTTC. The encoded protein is CASSFGQGIVFYEQYF.

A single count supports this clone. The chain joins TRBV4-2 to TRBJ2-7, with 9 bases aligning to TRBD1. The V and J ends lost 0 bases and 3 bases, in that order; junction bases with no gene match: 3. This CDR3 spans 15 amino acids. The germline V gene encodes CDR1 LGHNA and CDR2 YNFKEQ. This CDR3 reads CASSQDETGGYEQYF. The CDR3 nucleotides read TGTGCCAGCAGCCAAGATGAGACAGGGGGCTACGAGCAGTACTTC.

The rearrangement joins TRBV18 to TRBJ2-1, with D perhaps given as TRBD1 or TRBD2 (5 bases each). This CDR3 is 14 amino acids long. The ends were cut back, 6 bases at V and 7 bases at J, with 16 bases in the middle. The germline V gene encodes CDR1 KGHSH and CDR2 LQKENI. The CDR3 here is CASSAGTVTNEQFF. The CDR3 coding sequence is TGTGCCAGCTCGGCCGGGACGGTTACGAATGAGCAGTTCTTC. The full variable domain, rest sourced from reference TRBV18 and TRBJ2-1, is NAGVMQNPRHLVRRRGQEARLRCSPMKGHSHVYWYRQLPEEGLKFMVYLQKENIIDESGMPKERFSAEFPKEGPSILRIQQVVRGDSAAYFCASSAGTVTNEQFFGPGTRLTVL.

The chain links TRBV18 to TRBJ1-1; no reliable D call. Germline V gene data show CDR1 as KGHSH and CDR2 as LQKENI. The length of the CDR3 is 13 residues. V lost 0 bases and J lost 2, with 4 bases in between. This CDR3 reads CASSPPSNTEAFF. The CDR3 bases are TGTGCCAGCTCACCACCGAGTAACACTGAAGCTTTCTTT. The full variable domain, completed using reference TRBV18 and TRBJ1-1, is NAGVMQNPRHLVRRRGQEARLRCSPMKGHSHVYWYRQLPEEGLKFMVYLQKENIIDESGMPKERFSAEFPKEGPSILRIQQVVRGDSAAYFCASSPPSNTEAFFGQGTRLTVV.